Listed below are T cell receptor beta chains from one sample, sequenced in a study of sequential checkpoint blockade in melanoma. Profiled with immunoSEQ multiplex PCR; TCRdb holds only in-frame clones, not every one. The repertoire holds tens of thousands of clones, with over 80% as singletons. The material was CD8+ T cells sorted from blood (inferred from file names), obtained from a patient given nivolumab and ipilimumab in sequence. The receptors derive from a human donor with melanoma. CDR3s include the opening cysteine and the closing phenylalanine or tryptophan. Each record gives: J gene, D gene, clone size, V gene, CDR3 protein, CDR3 DNA. The D gene is left open where the match is weak. Expanded clones get a size class; other rows say once, few or many, or leave the size out.

TRBJ2-1,.,.,TRBV6-5,CASSYSPGPYNEQFF,TGTGCCAGCAGTTACTCGCCAGGGCCCTACAATGAGCAGTTCTTC
TRBJ2-5,.,.,TRBV27,CASSPRQDLQETQYF,TGTGCCAGCAGCCCCCGACAGGACCTCCAAGAGACCCAGTACTTC
TRBJ2-2,TRBD2,.,TRBV5-6,CASSLGLAGATGELFF,TGTGCCAGCAGCTTGGGACTAGCGGGAGCCACCGGGGAGCTGTTTTTT
TRBJ2-5,.,few,TRBV10-3,CAIRPTEAQETQYF,TGTGCCATCAGACCGACCGAGGCCCAAGAGACCCAGTACTTC
TRBJ1-2,TRBD1,.,TRBV9,CASSFRGKPNYGYTF,TGTGCCAGCAGCTTCAGGGGGAAACCTAACTATGGCTACACCTTC
TRBJ1-2,.,.,TRBV7-9,CAAPGSNYGYTF,TGTGCCGCCCCAGGTTCTAACTATGGCTACACCTTC
TRBJ1-1,.,.,TRBV27,CASSLGGTTEAFF,TGTGCCAGCAGTTTGGGGGGAACGACTGAAGCTTTCTTT
TRBJ2-7,TRBD1,.,TRBV27,CASTTGGGHEQYF,TGTGCCAGCACAACAGGGGGCGGCCACGAGCAGTACTTC
TRBJ2-7,.,.,TRBV27,CASSLSPSYYEQYF,TGTGCCAGCAGTTTATCCCCTAGCTACTACGAGCAGTACTTC
TRBJ2-7,.,few,TRBV7-8,CASSKDSTYEQYF,TGTGCCAGCAGCAAGGACAGCACCTACGAGCAGTACTTC
TRBJ1-2,TRBD1,.,TRBV4-2,CASSPPGQGASIYGYTF,TGTGCCAGCAGCCCACCGGGACAGGGGGCGTCTATTTATGGCTACACCTTC
TRBJ2-7,.,.,TRBV9,CASSVGDPYEQYF,TGTGCCAGCAGCGTGGGCGATCCCTACGAGCAGTACTTC
TRBJ2-6,.,medium-sized,TRBV27,CASSLAPGSSGANVLTF,TGTGCCAGCAGTTTGGCGCCAGGAAGCTCTGGGGCCAACGTCCTGACTTTC
TRBJ2-5,.,.,TRBV5-4,CASSSEDLFGTQYF,TGTGCCAGCAGCTCGGAGGACCTCTTCGGGACCCAGTACTTC
TRBJ2-7,TRBD1,.,TRBV5-1,CASSLGTGTLYEQYF,TGCGCCAGCAGCTTGGGGACAGGAACACTCTACGAGCAGTACTTC